This TCR beta chain was identified in a study of cytomegalovirus exposure and HLA in healthy donors. Background on the study: A prior analysis found 95 million to 140 million unique TCR beta sequences from around 180 million T cells.

About this clone: Its antigen is still unknown.

Primers for the PCR totalled 60 Vbeta and 13 Jbeta. Measured with immunoSEQ multiplex PCR; TCRdb has only the in-frame clones, and not every one. The profile covers 90,000 to 130,000 clones, with 70% appearing a single time and roughly 8.7% taken by the ten largest. Notes on the study in general: TCR sequences were mostly rare, though some public TCRs occurred in many donors. Follow-up analysis found HLA locus-dependent TCR association rates, highest for DRB1 and lowest for HLA-C.

Germline lookup yields CDR1 MNHEY and CDR2 SMNVEV (reference sequence). The CDR3 extends over 15 amino acids. V shed 5 bases, J shed 3 bases, and the junction held 7 bases outside the gene matches. The chain is built from TRBV27 and TRBJ1-2; 9 nucleotides agree with TRBD1. Sequenced sample: PBMCs. The TCR sequence derives from a man aged 30 to 45 in good health and CMV-seropositive. CDR3 sequence: CASSRGQGGHYGYTF. The DNA for the CDR3 is TGTGCCAGCAGTAGGGGACAGGGAGGACACTATGGCTACACCTTC.